Presented here are 25 T cell receptor beta chains from one specimen sequenced in a study of T cell repertoires in ileal Crohn's disease. Produced via immunoSEQ multiplex PCR; TCRdb's table is partial and in-frame only. The sample comprises 15,000 or so clones, approximately 87% of which are singletons, and 9% to 12% rests with the top ten. Sequences were obtained from ileal tissue. The receptors were sampled from an adult with Crohn's disease.

CDR3 region: CASSLVPGQQETQYF. For the CDR3, the DNA is TGTGCCAGCAGCTTGGTTCCGGGACAGCAAGAGACCCAGTACTTC. The chain has TRBV5-6 and TRBJ2-5; 7 nucleotides match TRBD1. The CDR3 has 15 residues. V was pared by 0 bases and J by 2 bases, with 4 bases of the junction left unmatched. Germline CDR1 and CDR2: SGHDT and YYEEEE.

V and J are TRBV5-1 and TRBJ2-7, with D perhaps matching TRBD2 (5 bases). This CDR3 is 15 amino acids long. CDR1 and CDR2 (germline): SGHRS, YFSETQ. V was shortened by 0 bases and J by 5 bases, with 15 bases between the two germline ends. This CDR3 is CASSLGSFSSHEQYF. The CDR3 DNA is TGCGCCAGCAGCTTGGGGAGCTTTTCTAGCCACGAGCAGTACTTC.

The rearrangement uses TRBV2 and TRBJ1-1; D gene ambiguous. The CDR3 is made up of 15 amino acids. Germline V lookup: CDR1 SNHLY, CDR2 FYNNEI. V lost 10 bases, J lost 2 bases, and 20 bases lay in between. CDR3 DNA: TGTGCCATTACCATCTATAGAGGGCGAAACACTGAAGCTTTCTTT. Translation: CAITIYRGRNTEAFF. Drawing the rest from reference TRBV2 and TRBJ1-1, the complete variable domain is EPEVTQTPSHQVTQMGQEVILRCVPISNHLYFYWYRQILGQKVEFLVSFYNNEISEKSEIFDDQFSVERPDGSNFTLKIRSTKLEDSAMYFCAITIYRGRNTEAFFGQGTRLTVV.

The chain links TRBV4-3 to TRBJ2-2, with D unresolved. CDR3 length equals 17 residues. The V end was cut by 5 bases, the J end by 0 bases, with 16 bases between. Germline values: CDR1 LGHNA, CDR2 YSLEER. The CDR3 sequence is CASSASLLAANTGELFF. For the CDR3, the DNA is TGCGCCAGCAGCGCCTCCTTACTGGCGGCGAACACCGGGGAGCTGTTTTTT.

This clone came up once. The rearrangement links TRBV9 to TRBJ1-3; D gene uncertain. Trimming shortened V by 0 bases and J by 0 bases, and 4 bases separated the two germline ends. The CDR3 covers 14 residues. CDR1 is SGDLS, CDR2 YYNGEE, per germline. In DNA form, the CDR3 reads TGTGCCAGCAGCGTAGCAATCTCTGGAAACACCATATATTTT. As protein: CASSVAISGNTIYF.

The gene calls are TRBV19 and TRBJ1-2; maybe TRBD1 (5 bases). CDR1 and CDR2 from the germline V gene are LNHDA and SQIVND (reference sequence). This CDR3 is 14 amino acids long. The V end lost 4 bases, the J end lost 3 bases, and 12 bases lay between the germline ends. The CDR3 region is CASSSRGEDYGYTF. As DNA, the CDR3 is TGTGCCAGTAGTAGCCGGGGGGAGGACTATGGCTACACCTTC.

This chain links TRBV29-1 with TRBJ1-2, with TRBD1 as a possible D gene (6 bases). The CDR3 runs to 12 residues. The germline gives CDR1 SQVTM, CDR2 ANQGSEA. The V and J ends lost 7 bases and 7 bases respectively, with 16 bases between them. The CDR3 sequence: CSDKQGEPGYTF. CDR3 sequence (DNA): TGCAGCGACAAACAGGGCGAGCCTGGCTACACCTTC.

The chain links TRBV27 to TRBJ2-2; 7 nucleotides line up with TRBD1. V gave up 4 bases and J gave up 6 bases; unmatched junction bases: 11. CDR1 and CDR2 (germline): MNHEY, SMNVEV (reference sequence). The CDR3 is 16 amino acids. The CDR3 DNA follows: TGTGCCAGCAGTTCACCCGGGACAGTCAATTCCGGGGAGCTGTTTTTT. Protein product: CASSSPGTVNSGELFF.

The rearrangement uses TRBV7-9 and TRBJ2-3; no reliable D call. The germline gives CDR1 SEHNR, CDR2 FQNEAQ (reference sequence). V was pared by 0 bases and J by 7 bases, with 8 bases between. The CDR3 contains 13 residues. CDR3 coding DNA: TGTGCCAGCAGCTTAGCGCAAGCTTATACGCAGTATTTT. Translating gives CASSLAQAYTQYF.

This clone was seen only a few times. The rearrangement uses TRBV2 and TRBJ2-5, with 10 bases aligning to TRBD1. Germline trimming cut 4 bases from V and 4 bases from J; bases unmatched to any gene: 3. CDR3 length: 14 residues. Looked up from germline, CDR1 is SNHLY and CDR2 is FYNNEI. The CDR3 reads CASSGTGGRETQYF. The CDR3 DNA sequence: TGTGCCAGCAGTGGGACAGGGGGACGAGAGACCCAGTACTTC.

This chain uses TRBV6-6 with TRBJ1-5; D is ambiguous. Per germline, CDR1 MNHNY and CDR2 SVGAGI (reference sequence). The CDR3 extends over 13 amino acids. V was cut by 5 bases and J by 11 bases, with 16 bases left in between. CDR3 in amino acids: CASSPSTVGSQHF. CDR3 DNA: TGTGCCAGCAGTCCCTCCACCGTCGGGTCCCAGCATTTT.

The gene calls are TRBV7-2 and TRBJ1-5; TRBD1 matches 9 bases. The CDR3 covers 16 residues. Germline V CDR1 and CDR2: SGHTA, FQGNSA. After removal of 5 bases from V and 1 base from J, the junction contained 6 bases not matched to a gene. The CDR3 protein is CASSLQGAGSNQPQHF. CDR3 sequence (DNA): TGTGCCAGCAGCCTACAGGGGGCTGGAAGCAATCAGCCCCAGCATTTT.

V is TRBV5-4 and J is TRBJ2-5, with 8 bases matching TRBD2. Per germline, CDR1 SGHNT and CDR2 YYREEE (reference sequence). After removal of 4 bases from V and 4 bases from J, the junction contained 6 bases not matched to a gene. This CDR3 region has 14 residues. CDR3 in amino acids: CASSRGTRVETQYF. For the CDR3, the DNA is TGTGCCAGCAGCCGAGGGACTAGGGTAGAGACCCAGTACTTC. The complete variable domain, with remaining parts taken from reference TRBV5-4 and TRBJ2-5, reads ETGVTQSPTHLIKTRGQQVTLRCSSQSGHNTVSWYQQALGQGPQFIFQYYREEENGRGNFPPRFSGLQFPNYSSELNVNALELDDSALYLCASSRGTRVETQYFGPGTRLLVL.

The chain is built from TRBV10-3 and TRBJ2-1, with 10 nucleotides matching TRBD2. This CDR3 is 14 amino acids long. With 2 bases clipped from V and 6 bases from J, the junction kept 1 base outside the gene matches. CDR1 and CDR2 (germline): ENHRY, SYGVKD. The CDR3, as DNA: TGTGCCATCAGTGAGACTAGCGGGGCCAATGAGCAGTTCTTC. This sequence encodes CAISETSGANEQFF.

This chain links TRBV9 with TRBJ2-3; the match to TRBD2 covers 9 bases. The CDR3 has 17 residues. Germline assignment: CDR1 SGDLS and CDR2 YYNGEE. V lost 0 bases and J lost 1; bases outside the gene matches: 6. CDR3 sequence reads: CASSVGSGGRGTDTQYF. The CDR3 DNA reads TGTGCCAGCAGCGTAGGTAGCGGGGGCCGGGGCACAGATACGCAGTATTTT.

In its sample, this clone was seen a few times. The chain links TRBV6-1 to TRBJ1-2; D may be TRBD1 (6 bases). This CDR3 has 13 amino acids. V gave up 6 bases and J gave up 6 bases, with 14 bases separating them. The germline CDR1 and CDR2 sequences are MNHNS and SASEGT. CDR3 amino acids: CASRPPGTNGYTF. As DNA, the CDR3 is TGTGCCAGCAGGCCCCCCGGGACAAATGGCTACACCTTC.

This CDR3 is CASNGLAGEETQYF. The DNA for the CDR3 is TGTGCCAGCAACGGACTAGCGGGGGAAGAGACCCAGTACTTC. The rearrangement links TRBV9 to TRBJ2-5; 13 bases line up with TRBD2. V lost 6 bases and J lost 3; bases outside the gene matches: 2. The CDR3 is made up of 14 amino acids. The germline gives CDR1 SGDLS, CDR2 YYNGEE.

This clone was observed once. The rearrangement links TRBV6-5 to TRBJ2-7, with 8 positions matching TRBD2. Germline lookup yields CDR1 MNHEY and CDR2 SVGAGI. The CDR3 runs to 15 residues. The junction had 14 bases not matched to a gene; V was cut back by 7 bases and J by 6 bases. The CDR3 reads CASIDAAGAPGEQYF. The CDR3 coding sequence is TGTGCCAGCATCGACGCAGCGGGGGCGCCGGGCGAGCAGTACTTC.

This chain links TRBV28 with TRBJ2-5; tentatively, D is TRBD2 (5 bases). The better agreement between TRBJ2-7 and the DNA end casts doubt on the J call. This CDR3 is built from 14 residues. Germline V lookup: CDR1 MDHEN, CDR2 SYDVKM. CDR3 sequence reads: CASSPPHSAYEQYF. CDR3 coding DNA: TGTGCCAGCAGCCCCCCACATAGCGCCTACGAGCAGTACTTC.

The V gene is TRBV18, the J gene TRBJ1-1; the D is unclear. The CDR3 spans 14 residues. CDR1 and CDR2 (germline): KGHSH, LQKENI. Trimming removed 3 bases from V and 5 bases from J, with 13 bases in between. The CDR3 is CASSPSVRETEAFF. As DNA, the CDR3 is TGTGCCAGCTCACCGTCGGTAAGGGAGACTGAAGCTTTCTTT.

The CDR3, as DNA: TGTGCCAGCAGGGTAACAGGGAGCCTTTACGAGCAGTACTTC. The encoded protein is CASRVTGSLYEQYF. The chain combines TRBV27 with TRBJ2-7; TRBD1 might be the D (6 bases). V lost 6 bases and J lost 4, with 16 bases in between. This CDR3 region has 14 residues. Germline loops: CDR1 MNHEY, CDR2 SMNVEV (reference sequence).

The chain joins TRBV2 to TRBJ2-7; 12 nucleotides line up with TRBD1. CDR3 length: 16 residues. Germline values: CDR1 SNHLY, CDR2 FYNNEI. Trimming removed 7 bases from V and 2 bases from J; junction bases left unmatched: 9. CDR3 sequence (DNA): TGTGCCAGCACCCAACCAGGGACAGGGGGCGCCTACGAGCAGTACTTC. It codes for CASTQPGTGGAYEQYF.

The chain has TRBV6-5 and TRBJ2-7; the D gene is possibly TRBD1 (6 bases). Looked up from germline, CDR1 is MNHEY and CDR2 is SVGAGI. V lost 2 bases and J lost 4, with 12 bases in between. The CDR3 extends over 14 amino acids. The CDR3 spells CASSYGTTGYEQYF. In nucleotides, the CDR3 is TGTGCCAGCAGTTACGGGACAACTGGATACGAGCAGTACTTC.

The gene calls are TRBV9 and TRBJ2-7; D is perhaps TRBD1 (7 bases). Germline values: CDR1 SGDLS, CDR2 YYNGEE. The CDR3 runs to 14 residues. V was trimmed by 1 base and J by 5 bases, leaving 13 bases between them. The CDR3 DNA is TGTGCCAGCAGCGTATCGGCAGGGGGGCACGAGCAGTACTTC. It is translated as CASSVSAGGHEQYF.

The chain combines TRBV18 with TRBJ2-7; 10 bases line up with TRBD1. There are 15 residues in the CDR3. Looked up from germline, CDR1 is KGHSH and CDR2 is LQKENI. The junction had 6 bases not matched to a gene; V was cut back by 1 base and J by 6 bases. The CDR3 reads CASSPQGTGDVEQYF. The CDR3 coding sequence is TGTGCCAGCTCACCACAAGGGACAGGGGACGTCGAGCAGTACTTC.